Each of the 5 T cell receptor beta chains below was sequenced from the same sample in a study of human CD8 memory T cell subsets. Researchers made TCR beta libraries via UMI-labeled 5' RACE. TCRdb reprocessed the 5' RACE reads and reports one entry per CDR3 protein, with no DNA. This sample contains about 3,700 distinct CDR3 sequences. The sample taken for sequencing was CD8+ T cells from PBMCs. The source of these receptors is a human donor in good health.

The genes are TRBV5-6 and TRBJ2-1. Per the germline V gene, CDR1 is SGHDT and CDR2 is YYEEEE. CDR3 length: 17 amino acids. CDR3 sequence reads: CASSLRLALSSYNEQFF.

Considering frequency, this clonotype is medium-sized. The chain carries TRBV5-1 and TRBJ1-1; absent DNA, TCRdb's TRBD1 call cannot be checked. CDR3 length: 12 amino acids. Germline values: CDR1 SGHRS, CDR2 YFSETQ. CDR3 protein: CASRLGGTEAFF.

CDR3 sequence reads: CASSQDPYEQYF. The chain links TRBV14 to TRBJ2-7. This CDR3 has 12 residues. CDR1 and CDR2 (germline): SGHDN, FVKESK.

This chain joins TRBV19 and TRBJ2-1; TCRdb gives TRBD2 as the D gene, but with no DNA this cannot be confirmed. The germline V gene has CDR1 LNHDA and CDR2 SQIVND (reference sequence). The CDR3 sequence is 15 residues long. The CDR3 reads CASSMYLAGYNEQFF.

The V gene is TRBV27, the J gene TRBJ1-2; there is no DNA to check the TCRdb D call of TRBD1. The CDR3 length is 15 residues. The germline CDR1 and CDR2 sequences are MNHEY and SMNVEV (reference sequence). CDR3 amino acids: CASSLSRQGHYGYTF.